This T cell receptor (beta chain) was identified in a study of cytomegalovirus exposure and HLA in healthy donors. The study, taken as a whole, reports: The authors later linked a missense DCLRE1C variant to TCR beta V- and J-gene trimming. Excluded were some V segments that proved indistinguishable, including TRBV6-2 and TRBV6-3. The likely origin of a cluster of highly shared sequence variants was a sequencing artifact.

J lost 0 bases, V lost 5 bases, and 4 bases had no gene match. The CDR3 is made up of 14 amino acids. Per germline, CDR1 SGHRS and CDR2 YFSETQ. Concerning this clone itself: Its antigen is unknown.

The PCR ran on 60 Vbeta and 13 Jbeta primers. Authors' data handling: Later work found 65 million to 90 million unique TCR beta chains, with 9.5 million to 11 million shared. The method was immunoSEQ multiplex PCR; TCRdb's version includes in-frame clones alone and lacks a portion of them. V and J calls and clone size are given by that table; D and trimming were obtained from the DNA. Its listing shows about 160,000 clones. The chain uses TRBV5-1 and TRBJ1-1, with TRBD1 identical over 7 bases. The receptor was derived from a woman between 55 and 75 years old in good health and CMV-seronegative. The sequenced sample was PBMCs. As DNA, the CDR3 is TGCGCCAGCAGTATAGGGGGCCTGAACACTGAAGCTTTCTTT. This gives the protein CASSIGGLNTEAFF.